This T cell receptor (beta chain) was observed in a study of PD-1 blockade in mismatch repair-deficient tumors. Note on this clone: One end of the junction does not line up with germline, which may come from a read error.

The CDR3 contains 14 residues. CDR1 and CDR2 (germline): SSHAT, FNYEAQ (reference sequence). TCR sequencing covered a few patients who responded to pembrolizumab. Produced via immunoSEQ multiplex PCR; TCRdb's table is partial and in-frame only. The sample has 60,000 to 65,000 clones; around 89% are singletons. The starting material was peripheral blood, obtained 52 weeks after starting pembrolizumab. The TCR sequence derives from an adult with mismatch repair-deficient cancer. The chain employs TRBV7-7 and TRBJ2-1; D perhaps matches TRBD1 (6 bases). In nucleotides, the CDR3 is TGTGCTAGCAGCGCAACTCAGGGGAATAATGAGCAGTTCTTC. This gives the protein CASSATQGNNEQFF.